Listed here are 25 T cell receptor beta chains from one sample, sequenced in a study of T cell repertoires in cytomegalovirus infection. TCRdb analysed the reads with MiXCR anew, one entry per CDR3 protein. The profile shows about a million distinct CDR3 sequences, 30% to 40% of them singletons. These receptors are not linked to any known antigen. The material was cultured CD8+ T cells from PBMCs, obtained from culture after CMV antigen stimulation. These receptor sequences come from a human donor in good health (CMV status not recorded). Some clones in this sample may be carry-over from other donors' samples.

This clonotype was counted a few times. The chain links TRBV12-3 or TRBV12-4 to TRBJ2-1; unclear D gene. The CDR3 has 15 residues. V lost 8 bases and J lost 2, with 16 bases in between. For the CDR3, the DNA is TGTGCCAGCTTAACTACAGCTCAAGCCTACAATGAGCAGTTCTTC. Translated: CASLTTAQAYNEQFF.

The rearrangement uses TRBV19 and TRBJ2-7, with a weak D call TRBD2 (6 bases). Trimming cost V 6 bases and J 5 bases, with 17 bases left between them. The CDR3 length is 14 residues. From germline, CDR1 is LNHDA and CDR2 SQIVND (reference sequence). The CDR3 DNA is TGTGCCAGTAGCAGGATCGGGGGATCGGACGAGCAGTACTTC. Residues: CASSRIGGSDEQYF.

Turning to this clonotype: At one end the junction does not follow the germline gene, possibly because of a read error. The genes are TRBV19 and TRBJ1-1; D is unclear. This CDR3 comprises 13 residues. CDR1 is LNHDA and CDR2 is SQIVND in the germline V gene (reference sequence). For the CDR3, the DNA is TGTGCCAGTAGTATAGATCACCCTCGATCTTCTCTCTTT. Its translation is CASSIDHPRSSLF.

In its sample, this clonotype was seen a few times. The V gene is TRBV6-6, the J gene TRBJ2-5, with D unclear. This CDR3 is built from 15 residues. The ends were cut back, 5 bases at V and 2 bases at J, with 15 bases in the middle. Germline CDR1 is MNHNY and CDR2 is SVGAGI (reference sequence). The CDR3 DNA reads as TGTGCCAGCAGTCCCAGGACCACACCTCAAGAGACCCAGTACTTC. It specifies CASSPRTTPQETQYF.

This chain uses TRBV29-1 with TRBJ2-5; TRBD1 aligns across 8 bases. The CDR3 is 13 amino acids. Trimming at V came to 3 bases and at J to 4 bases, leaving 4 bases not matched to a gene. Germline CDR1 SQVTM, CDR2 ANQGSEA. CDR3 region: CSVDRTGIETQYF. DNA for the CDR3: TGCAGCGTTGATCGGACAGGGATAGAGACCCAGTACTTC.

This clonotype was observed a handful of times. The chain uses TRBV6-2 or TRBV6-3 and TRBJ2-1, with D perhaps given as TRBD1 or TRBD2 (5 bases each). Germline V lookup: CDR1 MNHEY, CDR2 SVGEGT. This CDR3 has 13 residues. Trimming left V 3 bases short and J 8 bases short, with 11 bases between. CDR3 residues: CASSYGGWDEQFF. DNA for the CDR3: TGTGCCAGCAGTTATGGGGGATGGGATGAGCAGTTCTTC.

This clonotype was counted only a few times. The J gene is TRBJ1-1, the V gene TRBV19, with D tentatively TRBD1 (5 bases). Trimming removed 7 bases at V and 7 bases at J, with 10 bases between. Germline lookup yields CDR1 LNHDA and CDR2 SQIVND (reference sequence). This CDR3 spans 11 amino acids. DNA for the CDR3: TGTGCCAGTATTGAGGGGTTTGAAGCTTTCTTT. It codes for CASIEGFEAFF.

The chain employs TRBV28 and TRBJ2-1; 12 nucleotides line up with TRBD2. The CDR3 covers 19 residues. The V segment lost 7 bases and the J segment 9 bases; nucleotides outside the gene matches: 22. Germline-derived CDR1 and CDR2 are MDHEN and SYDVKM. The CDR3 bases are TGTGCCAGCATAGGGACTAGCGGGTACTTTCAACTCCGTTCGAGTGAGCAGTTCTTC. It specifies CASIGTSGYFQLRSSEQFF.

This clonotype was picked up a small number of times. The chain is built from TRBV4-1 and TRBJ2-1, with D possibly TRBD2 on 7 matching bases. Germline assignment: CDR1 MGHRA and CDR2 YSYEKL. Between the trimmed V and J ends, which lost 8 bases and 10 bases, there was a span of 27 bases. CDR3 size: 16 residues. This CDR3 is CASQDIGGGATSEQFF. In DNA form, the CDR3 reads TGCGCCAGCCAGGACATAGGGGGGGGGGCCACGAGCGAGCAGTTCTTC.

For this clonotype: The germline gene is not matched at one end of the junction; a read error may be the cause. The CDR3 region has the DNA TGTGTCAGCAGCTTTTCCGATGAGCAGTTCTTC. Amino acids: CVSSFSDEQFF. This rearrangement joins TRBV7-9 to TRBJ2-1; D is unresolved. The germline CDR1 and CDR2 sequences are SEHNR and FQNEAQ (reference sequence). The CDR3 contains 11 residues.

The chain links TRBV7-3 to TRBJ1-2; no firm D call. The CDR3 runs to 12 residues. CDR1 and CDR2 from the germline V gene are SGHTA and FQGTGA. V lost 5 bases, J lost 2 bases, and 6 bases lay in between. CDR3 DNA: TGTGCCAGCAGCCCCAAGAACTATGGCTACACCTTC. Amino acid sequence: CASSPKNYGYTF.

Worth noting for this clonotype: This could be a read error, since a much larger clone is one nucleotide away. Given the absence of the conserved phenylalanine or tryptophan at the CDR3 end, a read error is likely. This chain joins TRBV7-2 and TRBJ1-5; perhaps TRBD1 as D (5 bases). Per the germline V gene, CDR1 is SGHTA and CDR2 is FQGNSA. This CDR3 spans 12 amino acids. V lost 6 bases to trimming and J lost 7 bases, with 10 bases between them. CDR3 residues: CASSTQGQPQHS. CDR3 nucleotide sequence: TGTGCCAGCAGTACCCAGGGACAGCCCCAGCATTCT.

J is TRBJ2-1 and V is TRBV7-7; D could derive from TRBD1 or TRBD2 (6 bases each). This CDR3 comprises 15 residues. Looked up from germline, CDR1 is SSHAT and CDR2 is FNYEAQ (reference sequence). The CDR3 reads CASPGGTGNLGEQFF. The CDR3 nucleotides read TGTGCTAGCCCCGGGGGAACAGGGAACTTGGGTGAGCAGTTCTTC. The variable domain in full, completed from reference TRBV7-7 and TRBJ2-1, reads GAGVSQSPRYKVTKRGQDVTLRCDPISSHATLYWYQQALGQGPEFLTYFNYEAQPDKSGLPSDRFSAERPEGSISTLTIQRTEQRDSAMYRCASPGGTGNLGEQFFGPGTRLTVL.

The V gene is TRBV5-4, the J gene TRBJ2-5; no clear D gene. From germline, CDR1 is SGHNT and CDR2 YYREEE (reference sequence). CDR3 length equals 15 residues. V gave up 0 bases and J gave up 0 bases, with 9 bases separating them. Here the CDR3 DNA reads TGTGCCAGCAGCTTGGGACCAGAAAACCAAGAGACCCAGTACTTC. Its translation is CASSLGPENQETQYF.

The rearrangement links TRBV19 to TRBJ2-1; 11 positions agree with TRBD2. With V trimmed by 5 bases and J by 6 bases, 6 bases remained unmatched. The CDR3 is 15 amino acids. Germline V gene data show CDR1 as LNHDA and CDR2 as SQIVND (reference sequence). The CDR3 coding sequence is TGTGCCAGTAGTTTCACTAGCGGGGGCCCCAATGAGCAGTTCTTC. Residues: CASSFTSGGPNEQFF.

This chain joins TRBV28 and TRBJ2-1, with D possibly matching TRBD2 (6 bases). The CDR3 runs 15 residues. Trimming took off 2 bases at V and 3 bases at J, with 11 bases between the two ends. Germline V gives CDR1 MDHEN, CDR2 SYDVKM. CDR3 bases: TGTGCCAGCAGTTTACCTGCGGGGAGCTACAATGAGCAGTTCTTC. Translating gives CASSLPAGSYNEQFF.

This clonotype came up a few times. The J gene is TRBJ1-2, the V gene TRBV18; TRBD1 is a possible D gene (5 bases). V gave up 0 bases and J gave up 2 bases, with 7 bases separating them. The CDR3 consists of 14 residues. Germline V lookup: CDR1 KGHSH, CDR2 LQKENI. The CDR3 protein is CASSPPGTNYGYTF. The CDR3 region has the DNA TGTGCCAGCTCACCACCAGGGACGAACTATGGCTACACCTTC. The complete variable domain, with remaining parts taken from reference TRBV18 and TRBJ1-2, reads NAGVMQNPRHLVRRRGQEARLRCSPMKGHSHVYWYRQLPEEGLKFMVYLQKENIIDESGMPKERFSAEFPKEGPSILRIQQVVRGDSAAYFCASSPPGTNYGYTFGSGTRLTVV.

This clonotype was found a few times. Written as DNA, the CDR3 is TGTGCCAGCAGCGGTGGGCCGGGATCCGAGCAGTACTTC. Encoded protein: CASSGGPGSEQYF. V usage is TRBV6-6 and J usage is TRBJ2-7; D perhaps matches TRBD2 (5 bases). This CDR3 has 13 amino acids. Germline CDR1 and CDR2: MNHNY and SVGAGI (reference sequence). V shed 6 bases and J shed 6 bases, with 15 bases lying between them.

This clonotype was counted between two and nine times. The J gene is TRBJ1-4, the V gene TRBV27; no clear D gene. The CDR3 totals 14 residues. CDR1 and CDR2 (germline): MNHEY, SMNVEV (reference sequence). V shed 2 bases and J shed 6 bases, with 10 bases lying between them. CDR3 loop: CASSLIAGYEKLFF. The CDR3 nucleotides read TGTGCCAGCAGTTTAATCGCGGGCTATGAAAAACTGTTTTTT.

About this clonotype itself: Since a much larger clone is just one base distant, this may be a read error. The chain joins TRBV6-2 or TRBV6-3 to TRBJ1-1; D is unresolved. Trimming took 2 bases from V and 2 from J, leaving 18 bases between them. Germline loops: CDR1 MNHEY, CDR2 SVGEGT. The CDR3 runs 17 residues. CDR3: CASSYAGLIRINTEAFF. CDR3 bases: TGTGCCAGCAGTTACGCGGGCCTCATCCGCATAAACACTGAAGCTTTCTTT.

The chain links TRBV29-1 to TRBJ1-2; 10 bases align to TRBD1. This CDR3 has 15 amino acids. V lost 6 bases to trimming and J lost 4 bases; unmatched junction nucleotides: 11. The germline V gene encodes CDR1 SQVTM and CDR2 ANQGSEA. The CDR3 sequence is CSVPLRDRGAYGYTF. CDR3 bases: TGCAGCGTGCCTTTAAGGGACAGGGGTGCCTATGGCTACACCTTC.

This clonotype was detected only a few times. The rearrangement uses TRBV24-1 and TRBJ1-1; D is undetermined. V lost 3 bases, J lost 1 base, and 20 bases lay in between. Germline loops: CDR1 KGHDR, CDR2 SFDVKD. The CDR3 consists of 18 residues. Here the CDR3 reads CATSDRVFEGSSNTEAFF. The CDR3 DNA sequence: TGTGCCACCAGTGATCGAGTTTTCGAGGGATCATCGAACACTGAAGCTTTCTTT.

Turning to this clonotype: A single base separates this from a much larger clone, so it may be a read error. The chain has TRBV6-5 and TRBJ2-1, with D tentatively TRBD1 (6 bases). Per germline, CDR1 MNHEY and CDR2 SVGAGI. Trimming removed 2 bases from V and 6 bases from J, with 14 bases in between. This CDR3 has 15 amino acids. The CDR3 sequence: CASSYSEQGGNEQFF. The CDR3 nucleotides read TGTGCCAGCAGTTACAGCGAACAGGGTGGCAATGAGCAGTTCTTC.

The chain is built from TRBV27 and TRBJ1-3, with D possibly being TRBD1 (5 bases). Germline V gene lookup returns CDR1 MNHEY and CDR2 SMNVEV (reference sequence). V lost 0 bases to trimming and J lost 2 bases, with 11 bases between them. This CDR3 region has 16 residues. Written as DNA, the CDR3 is TGTGCCAGCAGTTTATCTGGGACTATCCCTGGAAACACCATATATTTT. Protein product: CASSLSGTIPGNTIYF.

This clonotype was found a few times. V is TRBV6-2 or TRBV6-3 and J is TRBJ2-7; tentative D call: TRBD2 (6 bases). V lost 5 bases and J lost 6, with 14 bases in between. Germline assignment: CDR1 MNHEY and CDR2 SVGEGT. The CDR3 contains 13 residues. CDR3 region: CASSPRDGSEQYF. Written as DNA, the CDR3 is TGTGCCAGCAGTCCGAGGGACGGGAGCGAGCAGTACTTC.